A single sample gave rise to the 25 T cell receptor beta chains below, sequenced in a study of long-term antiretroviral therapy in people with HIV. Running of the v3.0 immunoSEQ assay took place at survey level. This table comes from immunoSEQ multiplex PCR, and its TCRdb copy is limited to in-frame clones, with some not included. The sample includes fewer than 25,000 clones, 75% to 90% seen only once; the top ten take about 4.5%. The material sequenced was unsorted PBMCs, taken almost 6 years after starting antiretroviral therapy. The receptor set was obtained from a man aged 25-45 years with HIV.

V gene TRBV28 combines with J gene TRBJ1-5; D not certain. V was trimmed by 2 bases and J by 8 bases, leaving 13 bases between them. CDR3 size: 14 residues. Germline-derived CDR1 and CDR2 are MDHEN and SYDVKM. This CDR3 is CASSLTPLVEPQHF. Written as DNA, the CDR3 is TGTGCCAGCAGTTTAACCCCCCTTGTAGAGCCCCAGCATTTT.

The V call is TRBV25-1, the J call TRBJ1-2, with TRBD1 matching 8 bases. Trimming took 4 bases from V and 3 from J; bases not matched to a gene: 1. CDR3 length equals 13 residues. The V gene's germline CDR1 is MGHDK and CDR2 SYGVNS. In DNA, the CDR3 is TGTGCCAGCAGTGCAGGGGGCGACTATGGCTACACCTTC. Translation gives CASSAGGDYGYTF.

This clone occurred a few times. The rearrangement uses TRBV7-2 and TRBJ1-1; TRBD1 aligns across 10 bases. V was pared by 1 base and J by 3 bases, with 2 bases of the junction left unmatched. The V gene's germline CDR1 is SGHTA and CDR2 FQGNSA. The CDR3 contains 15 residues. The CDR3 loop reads CASSLGTGGYTEAFF. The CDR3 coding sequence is TGTGCCAGCAGCTTAGGGACAGGGGGGTACACTGAAGCTTTCTTT. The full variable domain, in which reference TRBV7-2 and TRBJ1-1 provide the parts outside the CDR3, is GAGVSQSPSNKVTEKGKDVELRCDPISGHTALYWYRQSLGQGLEFLIYFQGNSAPDKSGLPSDRFSAERTGGSVSTLTIQRTQQEDSAVYLCASSLGTGGYTEAFFGQGTRLTVV.

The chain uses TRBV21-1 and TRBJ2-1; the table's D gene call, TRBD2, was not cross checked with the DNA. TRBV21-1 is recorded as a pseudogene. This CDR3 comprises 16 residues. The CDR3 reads CASSKVLRGRASEQFF. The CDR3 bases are TGTGCCAGCAGCAAAGTTCTAAGGGGGAGGGCCAGTGAGCAGTTCTTC.

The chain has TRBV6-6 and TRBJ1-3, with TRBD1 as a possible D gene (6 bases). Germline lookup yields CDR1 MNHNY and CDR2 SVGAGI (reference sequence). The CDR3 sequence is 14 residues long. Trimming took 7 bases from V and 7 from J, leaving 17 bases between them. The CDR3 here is CASTINRAQNTIYF. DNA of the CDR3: TGTGCCAGCACCATAAACAGGGCCCAGAACACCATATATTTT.

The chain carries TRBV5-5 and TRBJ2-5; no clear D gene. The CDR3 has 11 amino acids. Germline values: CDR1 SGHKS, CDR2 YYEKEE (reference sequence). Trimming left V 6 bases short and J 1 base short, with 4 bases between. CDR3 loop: CASKTQETQYF. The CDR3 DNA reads TGTGCCAGCAAAACCCAAGAGACCCAGTACTTC.

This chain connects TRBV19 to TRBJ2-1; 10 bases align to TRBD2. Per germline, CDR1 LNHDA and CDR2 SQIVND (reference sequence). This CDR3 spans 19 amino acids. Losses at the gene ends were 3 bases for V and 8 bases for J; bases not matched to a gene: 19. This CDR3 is CASSMPLWESGRAVYEQFF. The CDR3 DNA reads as TGTGCCAGTAGTATGCCTCTATGGGAGAGCGGGAGGGCCGTCTATGAGCAGTTCTTC.

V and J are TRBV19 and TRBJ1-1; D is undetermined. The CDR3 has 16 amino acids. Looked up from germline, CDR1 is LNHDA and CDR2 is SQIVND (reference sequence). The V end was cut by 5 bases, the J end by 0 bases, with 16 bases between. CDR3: CASSGRVRHLNTEAFF. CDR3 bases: TGTGCCAGTAGTGGACGGGTACGACATCTGAACACTGAAGCTTTCTTT.

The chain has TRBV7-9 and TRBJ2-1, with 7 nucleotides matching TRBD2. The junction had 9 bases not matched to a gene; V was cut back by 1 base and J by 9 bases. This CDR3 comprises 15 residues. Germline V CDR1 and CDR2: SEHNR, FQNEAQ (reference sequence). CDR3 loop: CASSLVRLAETEQFF. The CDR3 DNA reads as TGTGCCAGCAGCTTAGTTAGGCTAGCGGAGACTGAGCAGTTCTTC.

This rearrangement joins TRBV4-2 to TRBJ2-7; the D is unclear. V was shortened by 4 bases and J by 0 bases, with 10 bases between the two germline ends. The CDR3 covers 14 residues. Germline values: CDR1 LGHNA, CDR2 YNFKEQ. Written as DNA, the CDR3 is TGTGCCAGCAGCCCCGTAGGTCCCTCCTACGAGCAGTACTTC. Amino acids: CASSPVGPSYEQYF.

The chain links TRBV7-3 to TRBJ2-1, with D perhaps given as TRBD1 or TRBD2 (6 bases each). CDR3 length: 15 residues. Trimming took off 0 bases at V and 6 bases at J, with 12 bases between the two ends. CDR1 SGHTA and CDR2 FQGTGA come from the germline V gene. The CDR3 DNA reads TGTGCCAGCAGCTTAACGAGGGGGGCAGTCAATGAGCAGTTCTTC. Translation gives CASSLTRGAVNEQFF.

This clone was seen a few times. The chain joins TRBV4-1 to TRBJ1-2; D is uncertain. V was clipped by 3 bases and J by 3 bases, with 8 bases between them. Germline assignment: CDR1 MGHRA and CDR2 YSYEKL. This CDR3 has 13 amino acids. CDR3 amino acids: CASSQSADYGYTF. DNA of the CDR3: TGCGCCAGCAGCCAGTCAGCTGACTATGGCTACACCTTC.

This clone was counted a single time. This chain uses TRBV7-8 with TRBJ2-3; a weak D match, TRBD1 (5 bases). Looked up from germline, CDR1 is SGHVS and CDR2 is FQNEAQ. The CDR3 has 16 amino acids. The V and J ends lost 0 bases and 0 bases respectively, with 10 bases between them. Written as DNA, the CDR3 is TGTGCCAGCAGCTTAGCGGGTGGACAAAGCACAGATACGCAGTATTTT. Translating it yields CASSLAGGQSTDTQYF.

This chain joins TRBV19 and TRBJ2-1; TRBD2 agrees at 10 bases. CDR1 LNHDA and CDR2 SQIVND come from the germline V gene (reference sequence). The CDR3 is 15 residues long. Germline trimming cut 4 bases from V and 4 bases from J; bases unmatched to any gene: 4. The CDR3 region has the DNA TGTGCCAGTAGTACATGGACTAGCGGATACAATGAGCAGTTCTTC. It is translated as CASSTWTSGYNEQFF. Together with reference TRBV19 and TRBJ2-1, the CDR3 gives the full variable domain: DGGITQSPKYLFRKEGQNVTLSCEQNLNHDAMYWYRQDPGQGLRLIYYSQIVNDFQKGDIAEGYSVSREKKESFPLTVTSAQKNPTAFYLCASSTWTSGYNEQFFGPGTRLTVL.

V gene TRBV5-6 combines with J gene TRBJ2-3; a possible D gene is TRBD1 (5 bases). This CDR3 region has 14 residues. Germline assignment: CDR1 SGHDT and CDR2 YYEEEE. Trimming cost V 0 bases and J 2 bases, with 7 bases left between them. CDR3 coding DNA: TGTGCCAGCAGCTTGGGACAGTTCACAGATACGCAGTATTTT. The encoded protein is CASSLGQFTDTQYF.

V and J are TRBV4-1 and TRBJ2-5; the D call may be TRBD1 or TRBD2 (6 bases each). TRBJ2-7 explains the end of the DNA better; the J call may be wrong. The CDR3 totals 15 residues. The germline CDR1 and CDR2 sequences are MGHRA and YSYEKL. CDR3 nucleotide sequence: TGCGCCAGCAGTCTTATACAGGGACTCACCTACGAGCAGTACTTC. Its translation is CASSLIQGLTYEQYF.

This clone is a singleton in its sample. The CDR3 DNA sequence: TGTGCCATCAGTGACCTCCAACTTAGCGGGAGGTCCTACAATGAGCAGTTCTTC. Amino acids: CAISDLQLSGRSYNEQFF. The J gene is TRBJ2-1, the V gene TRBV10-3, with 10 bases fitting TRBD2. CDR3 size: 18 residues. Trimming took 3 bases from V and 1 from J; bases not matched to a gene: 9. Germline V gives CDR1 ENHRY, CDR2 SYGVKD.

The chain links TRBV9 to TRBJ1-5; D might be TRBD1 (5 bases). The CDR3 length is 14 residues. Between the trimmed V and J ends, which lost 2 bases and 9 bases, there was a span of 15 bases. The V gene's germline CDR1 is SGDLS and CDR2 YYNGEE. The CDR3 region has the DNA TGTGCCAGCAGCGTCGAGGCAGGGCGGCGGCCCCAGCATTTT. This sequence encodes CASSVEAGRRPQHF. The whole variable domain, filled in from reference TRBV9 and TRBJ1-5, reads DSGVTQTPKHLITATGQRVTLRCSPRSGDLSVYWYQQSLDQGLQFLIQYYNGEERAKGNILERFSAQQFPDLHSELNLSSLELGDSALYFCASSVEAGRRPQHFGDGTRLSIL.

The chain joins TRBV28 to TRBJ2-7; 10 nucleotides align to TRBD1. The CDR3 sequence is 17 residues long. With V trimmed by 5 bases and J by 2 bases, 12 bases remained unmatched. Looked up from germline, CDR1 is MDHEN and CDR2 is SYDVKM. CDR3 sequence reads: CASSGPPDRGAPYEQYF. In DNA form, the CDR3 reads TGTGCCAGCAGTGGCCCCCCGGACAGGGGGGCGCCCTACGAGCAGTACTTC.

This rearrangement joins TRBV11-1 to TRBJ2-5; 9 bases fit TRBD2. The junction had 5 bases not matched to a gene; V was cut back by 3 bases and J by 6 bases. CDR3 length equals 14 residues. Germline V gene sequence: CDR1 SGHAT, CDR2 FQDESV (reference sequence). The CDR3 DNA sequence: TGTGCCAGCAGCTTTAGCGGGGGAACAAAGACCCAGTACTTC. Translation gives CASSFSGGTKTQYF. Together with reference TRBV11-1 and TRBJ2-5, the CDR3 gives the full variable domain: EAEVAQSPRYKITEKSQAVAFWCDPISGHATLYWYRQILGQGPELLVQFQDESVVDDSQLPKDRFSAERLKGVDSTLKIQPAELGDSAMYLCASSFSGGTKTQYFGPGTRLLVL.

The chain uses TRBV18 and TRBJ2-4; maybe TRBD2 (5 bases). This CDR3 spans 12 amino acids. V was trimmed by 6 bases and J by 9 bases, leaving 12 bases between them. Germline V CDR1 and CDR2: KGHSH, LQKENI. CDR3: CASSLGEGIQYF. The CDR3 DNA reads TGTGCCAGCTCTCTCGGTGAGGGCATTCAGTACTTC.

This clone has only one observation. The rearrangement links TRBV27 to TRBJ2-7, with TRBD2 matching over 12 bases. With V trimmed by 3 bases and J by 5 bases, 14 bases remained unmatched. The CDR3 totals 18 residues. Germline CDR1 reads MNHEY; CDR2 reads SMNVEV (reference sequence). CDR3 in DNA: TGTGCCAGCAGTTTGGGGCCTCCGCGACTAGCGGGAGAGAACGAGCAGTACTTC. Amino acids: CASSLGPPRLAGENEQYF.

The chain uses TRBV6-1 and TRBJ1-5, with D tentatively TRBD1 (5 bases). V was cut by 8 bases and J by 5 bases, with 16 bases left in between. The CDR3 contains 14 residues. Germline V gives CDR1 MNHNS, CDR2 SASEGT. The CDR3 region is CASGQKRGHQPQHF. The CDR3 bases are TGTGCCAGCGGACAAAAGAGGGGTCATCAGCCCCAGCATTTT.

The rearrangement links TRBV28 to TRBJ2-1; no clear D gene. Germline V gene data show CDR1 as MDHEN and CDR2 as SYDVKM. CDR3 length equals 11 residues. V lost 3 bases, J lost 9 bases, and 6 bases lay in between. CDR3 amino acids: CASSFVSEQFF. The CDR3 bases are TGTGCCAGCAGTTTTGTCAGTGAGCAGTTCTTC. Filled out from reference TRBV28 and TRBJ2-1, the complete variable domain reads DVKVTQSSRYLVKRTGEKVFLECVQDMDHENMFWYRQDPGLGLRLIYFSYDVKMKEKGDIPEGYSVSREKKERFSLILESASTNQTSMYLCASSFVSEQFFGPGTRLTVL.

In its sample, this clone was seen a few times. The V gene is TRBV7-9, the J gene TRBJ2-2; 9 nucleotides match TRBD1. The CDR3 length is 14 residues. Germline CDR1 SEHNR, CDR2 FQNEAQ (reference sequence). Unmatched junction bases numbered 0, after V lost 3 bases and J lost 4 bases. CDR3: CASSLTGGTGELFF. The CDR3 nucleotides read TGTGCCAGCAGCTTGACAGGGGGCACCGGGGAGCTGTTTTTT.